The 16 T cell receptor beta chains below were found in one sample sequenced in a study of blood T cells in healthy people across ages. Primed by a sample-barcoded 5' primer and a J-beta primer mix, a second PCR proceeded for roughly 6 to 12 cycles. Using its own MiXCR run on the 5' RACE reads, TCRdb lists one record per CDR3 protein. This table has some 780,000 distinct CDR3 sequences, approximately 60% appearing once. The sample comprised blood. These receptors were taken from a man in his forties or fifties in good health.

The rearrangement uses TRBV7-3 and TRBJ2-3; D is unclear. V was pared by 1 base and J by 6 bases, with 8 bases between. The CDR3 is made up of 13 amino acids. The germline V gene has CDR1 SGHTA and CDR2 FQGTGA. The CDR3 spells CASSLSSVDTQYF. CDR3 DNA sequence: TGTGCCAGCAGCTTAAGCTCTGTGGATACGCAGTATTTT.

This clonotype was found many times. The chain combines TRBV7-2 with TRBJ2-5, with D uncertain. The V gene's germline CDR1 is SGHTA and CDR2 FQGNSA. V lost 1 base and J lost 5, with 5 bases in between. The CDR3 sequence is 12 residues long. Here the CDR3 reads CASSLVAETQYF. For the CDR3, the DNA is TGTGCCAGCAGCTTAGTCGCGGAGACCCAGTACTTC.

This chain uses TRBV28 with TRBJ2-3, with D maybe TRBD1 (5 bases). In germline, CDR1 is MDHEN, CDR2 SYDVKM. This CDR3 has 17 amino acids. V lost 8 bases to trimming and J lost 0 bases, with 21 bases between them. The CDR3 here is CASGIPNLDKSTDTQYF. The DNA for the CDR3 is TGTGCCAGCGGAATCCCAAACCTGGACAAAAGCACAGATACGCAGTATTTT.

The J gene is TRBJ2-7, the V gene TRBV4-3; the D gene is possibly TRBD2 (6 bases). The length of the CDR3 is 15 residues. V lost 2 bases and J lost 2, with 13 bases in between. Per germline, CDR1 LGHNA and CDR2 YSLEER. CDR3 sequence: CASSQQWGEPYEQYF. The CDR3 nucleotides read TGCGCCAGCAGCCAACAGTGGGGGGAGCCCTACGAGCAGTACTTC.

The chain carries TRBV29-1 and TRBJ2-1, with D maybe TRBD1 (6 bases). The CDR3 is made up of 16 amino acids. V was trimmed by 3 bases and J by 1 base, leaving 16 bases between them. Germline V gene sequence: CDR1 SQVTM, CDR2 ANQGSEA. The CDR3 region has the DNA TGCAGCGTTGAGGGAGAGGTAGGGGGTTCCTACAATGAGCAGTTCTTC. It encodes CSVEGEVGGSYNEQFF.

The chain joins TRBV9 to TRBJ2-4; TRBD2 is a possible D gene (5 bases). The CDR3 spans 14 residues. Germline loops: CDR1 SGDLS, CDR2 YYNGEE. V lost 2 bases to trimming and J lost 3 bases, with 9 bases between them. The CDR3 nucleotides read TGTGCCAGCAGCGTCGGGGATGGCAAAAACATTCAGTACTTC. Its protein is CASSVGDGKNIQYF.

The genes are TRBV11-2 and TRBJ2-3, with 7 positions matching TRBD2. Germline lookup yields CDR1 SGHAT and CDR2 FQNNGV. The CDR3 consists of 15 residues. V gave up 5 bases and J gave up 0 bases; unmatched junction bases: 5. CDR3 amino acids: CASSQAGLSTDTQYF. The CDR3 region has the DNA TGTGCCAGCAGCCAAGCGGGACTTAGCACAGATACGCAGTATTTT. Using reference TRBV11-2 and TRBJ2-3 for the parts outside the CDR3, the full variable domain is EAGVAQSPRYKIIEKRQSVAFWCNPISGHATLYWYQQILGQGPKLLIQFQNNGVVDDSQLPKDRFSAERLKGVDSTLKIQPAKLEDSAVYLCASSQAGLSTDTQYFGPGTRLTVL.

This clonotype appeared many times. CDR3 in DNA: TGCGCCAGCAGCCCTTCCTTGACAGGGCTAACCTACGAGCAGTACTTC. Encoded protein: CASSPSLTGLTYEQYF. The chain recombines TRBV4-1 with TRBJ2-7, with 7 positions matching TRBD1. Germline CDR1 reads MGHRA; CDR2 reads YSYEKL. The CDR3 covers 16 residues. Unmatched junction bases numbered 11, after V lost 4 bases and J lost 2 bases.

The chain uses TRBV27 and TRBJ2-1; 7 positions match TRBD2. Germline CDR1 is MNHEY and CDR2 is SMNVEV (reference sequence). V lost 8 bases, J lost 5 bases, and 12 bases stayed unmatched. The CDR3 totals 15 residues. In DNA, the CDR3 is TGTGCCAGCGGCACCTCTAGCGGCCTCCACAATGAGCAGTTCTTC. This gives the protein CASGTSSGLHNEQFF.

Only a few counts were recorded for this clonotype. The rearrangement links TRBV12-3 or TRBV12-4 to TRBJ1-2, with D tentatively TRBD1 (5 bases). The CDR3 spans 15 residues. The V gene lost 5 bases and the J gene lost 4 bases, with 17 bases spanning the gap. The CDR3: CASSLKRDGPYGYTF. The CDR3 nucleotides read TGTGCCAGCAGTCTAAAACGGGACGGCCCCTATGGCTACACCTTC.

This rearrangement joins TRBV14 to TRBJ2-2; D gene ambiguous. CDR1 is SGHDN, CDR2 FVKESK, per germline. The CDR3 loop spans 15 amino acids. The V end lost 4 bases, the J end lost 8 bases, and 17 bases lay between the germline ends. CDR3 DNA: TGTGCCAGCAGCCCCGGTTGGTTGGAAGTAGGGGAGCTGTTTTTT. Translated: CASSPGWLEVGELFF.

This clonotype has a single count. This CDR3 is CSVVVTGDEQFF. CDR3 coding DNA: TGCAGCGTTGTCGTAACTGGGGACGAGCAGTTCTTC. This chain connects TRBV29-1 to TRBJ2-1; D is perhaps TRBD1 or TRBD2 (5 bases each). Per germline, CDR1 SQVTM and CDR2 ANQGSEA. CDR3 length: 12 amino acids. The V end was cut by 4 bases, the J end by 10 bases, with 14 bases between.

The CDR3 nucleotides are TGCGCCAGCAGCCAAGATCTTGGCAGGGGTCAGCCCCAGCATTTT. Protein sequence: CASSQDLGRGQPQHF. This sequence joins TRBV4-1 and TRBJ1-5; possible D gene TRBD1, 6 bases. Germline assignment: CDR1 MGHRA and CDR2 YSYEKL. This CDR3 has 15 residues. V lost 0 bases to trimming and J lost 6 bases, with 12 bases between them.

CDR3 in amino acids: CASSFSGQGYQPQHF. CDR3 DNA sequence: TGTGCCAGCAGTTTTTCGGGACAGGGTTATCAGCCCCAGCATTTT. The chain carries TRBV6-1 and TRBJ1-5; 9 bases map to TRBD1. CDR3 length: 15 amino acids. Germline assignment: CDR1 MNHNS and CDR2 SASEGT. The trim removed 5 bases at V and 5 bases at J, leaving 7 bases unmatched.

This clonotype appeared a few times. The CDR3 DNA reads TGTGCCAGCGGAGCCGGGGGGTATTACTATGGCTACACCTTC. This gives the protein CASGAGGYYYGYTF. The chain carries TRBV9 and TRBJ1-2; possibly TRBD1 for D (5 bases). V lost 7 bases to trimming and J lost 3 bases, with 16 bases between them. The CDR3 has 14 residues. CDR1 and CDR2 (germline): SGDLS, YYNGEE.

There are a few counts of this clonotype. This chain connects TRBV29-1 to TRBJ1-5, with D uncertain. The ends were cut back, 6 bases at V and 0 bases at J, with 9 bases in the middle. This CDR3 has 13 residues. Germline CDR1 SQVTM, CDR2 ANQGSEA. The CDR3: CSVSELSNQPQHF. Here the CDR3 DNA reads TGCAGCGTCTCCGAACTTAGCAATCAGCCCCAGCATTTT.